This T cell receptor (beta chain) derives from a study of cytomegalovirus exposure and HLA in healthy donors. Study-wide results and limits: A reported reduction in N-insertions relative to the roughly 670-donor mean was seen in an Asian-associated ancestry cluster in a later analysis. Being productive about 90% or about 30% of the time was typical of most TCR beta V segments in an earlier analysis.

The PCR employed 60 Vbeta primers together with 13 Jbeta primers. Assay used: immunoSEQ multiplex PCR; TCRdb lists only in-frame clones, some missing. The sample shows approximately 80,000 clones, around 68% of them seen only once. V was cut by 5 bases and J by 5 bases, with 16 bases left in between. The CDR3 length is 15 residues. The germline V gene has CDR1 MNHNS and CDR2 SASEGT. In the case of this clone: No antigen is known for it.

This TCR was recovered from a man aged 25 to 40 in good health and CMV-seropositive. The chain joins TRBV6-1 to TRBJ2-1; a possible D gene is TRBD2 (5 bases). Sequenced sample: PBMCs. The CDR3: CASSRRPRVDNEQFF. CDR3 DNA: TGTGCCAGCAGTCGGAGGCCCCGGGTCGACAATGAGCAGTTCTTC.